The T cell receptor (beta chain) under discussion was sequenced for a study of CD8+ T cells in alopecia areata. Findings and caveats of the study: The treated group had a single nonresponder, limiting CD8+ expansion-response conclusions. Normal scalp showed lower clonality than lesional scalp, especially alopecia totalis/universalis. Among the 100 top clones, expanded CD8+ clones, like scalp clonality, were significantly decreased by tofacitinib. While tofacitinib was given, many expanded lesional clones persisted in scalp and blood.

Treatment of the sample: oral pan-JAK inhibitor, 5-10 mg twice daily. It was cDNA, reverse transcribed from extracted RNA, that served as the sequencing template. This table comes from immunoSEQ multiplex PCR, and its TCRdb copy is limited to in-frame clones, with some not included. This sample has 60,000 to 85,000 clones, with roughly 30% found just once. Remarks on this clone: Its antigen is unknown.

This specimen was CD8+ T cells sorted from blood, taken at week 4, from a patient treated with tofacitinib. The receptor was isolated from a human donor with alopecia areata.

For the CDR3, the DNA is TGTGCCAGCAGTCCGCTAGCGGACACAGATACGCAGTATTTT. Its protein product is CASSPLADTDTQYF. The J gene is TRBJ2-3, the V gene TRBV28, with 7 nucleotides matching TRBD2. The CDR3 sequence is 14 residues long. Germline values: CDR1 MDHEN, CDR2 SYDVKM. After removal of 5 bases from V and 2 bases from J, the junction contained 4 bases not matched to a gene.